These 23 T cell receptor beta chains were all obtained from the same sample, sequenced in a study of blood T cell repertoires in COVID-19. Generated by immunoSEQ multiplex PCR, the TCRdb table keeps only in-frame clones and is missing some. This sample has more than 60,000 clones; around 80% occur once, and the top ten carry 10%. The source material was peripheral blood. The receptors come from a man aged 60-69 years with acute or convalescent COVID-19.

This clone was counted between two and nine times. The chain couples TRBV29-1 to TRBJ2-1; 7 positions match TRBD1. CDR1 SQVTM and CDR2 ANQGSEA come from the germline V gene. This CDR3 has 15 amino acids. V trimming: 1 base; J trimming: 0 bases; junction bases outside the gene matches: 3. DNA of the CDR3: TGCAGCGTTGAAGTTTGGGACAGCTCCTACAATGAGCAGTTCTTC. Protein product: CSVEVWDSSYNEQFF.

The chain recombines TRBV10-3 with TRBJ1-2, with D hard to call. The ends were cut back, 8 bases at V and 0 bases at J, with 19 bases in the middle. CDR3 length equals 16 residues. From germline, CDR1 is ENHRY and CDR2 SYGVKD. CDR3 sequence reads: CAIGGEAGESNYGYTF. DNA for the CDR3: TGTGCCATCGGCGGGGAAGCAGGAGAATCTAACTATGGCTACACCTTC.

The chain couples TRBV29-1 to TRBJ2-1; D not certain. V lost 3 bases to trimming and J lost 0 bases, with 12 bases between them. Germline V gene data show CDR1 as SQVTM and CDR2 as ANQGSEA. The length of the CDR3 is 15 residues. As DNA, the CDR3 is TGCAGCGTTGACCCACAGAGAAGCTCCTACAATGAGCAGTTCTTC. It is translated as CSVDPQRSSYNEQFF.

In DNA, the CDR3 is TGTGCCAGCACTTCCCCGGGACAGCCGCAGTATTTT. It specifies CASTSPGQPQYF. The rearrangement uses TRBV6-6 and TRBJ2-3; 7 bases are a match to TRBD1. CDR3 length: 12 amino acids. Germline V CDR1 and CDR2: MNHNY, SVGAGI (reference sequence). J lost 10 bases, V lost 7 bases, and 8 bases had no gene match.

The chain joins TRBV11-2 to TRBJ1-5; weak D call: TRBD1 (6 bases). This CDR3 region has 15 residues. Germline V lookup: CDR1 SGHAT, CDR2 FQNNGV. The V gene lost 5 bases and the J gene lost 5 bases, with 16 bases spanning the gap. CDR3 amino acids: CASSPEGGGYQPQHF. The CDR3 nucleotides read TGTGCCAGCAGCCCGGAAGGGGGGGGCTATCAGCCCCAGCATTTT.

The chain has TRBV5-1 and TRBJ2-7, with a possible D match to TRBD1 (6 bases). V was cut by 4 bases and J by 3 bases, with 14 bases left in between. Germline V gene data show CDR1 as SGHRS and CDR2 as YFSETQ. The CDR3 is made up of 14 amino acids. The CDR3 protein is CASSRDILSYEQYF. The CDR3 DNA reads TGCGCCAGCAGCCGGGACATTTTAAGCTACGAGCAGTACTTC. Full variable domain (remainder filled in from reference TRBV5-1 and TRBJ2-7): KAGVTQTPRYLIKTRGQQVTLSCSPISGHRSVSWYQQTPGQGLQFLFEYFSETQRNKGNFPGRFSGRQFSNSRSEMNVSTLELGDSALYLCASSRDILSYEQYFGPGTRLTVT.

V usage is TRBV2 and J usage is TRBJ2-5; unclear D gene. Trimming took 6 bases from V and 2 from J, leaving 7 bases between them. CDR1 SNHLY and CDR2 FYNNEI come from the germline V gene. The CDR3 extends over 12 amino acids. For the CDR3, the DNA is TGTGCCAGCAGGGGCCCTCAAGAGACCCAGTACTTC. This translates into CASRGPQETQYF.

CDR3 coding DNA: TGCGCCAGCAGCTTGGGGGCTAGCGGGGGCCGCTCCTACGAGCAGTACTTC. This encodes CASSLGASGGRSYEQYF. The chain combines TRBV5-1 with TRBJ2-7, with TRBD2 matching over 10 bases. The length of the CDR3 is 17 residues. Germline V gene sequence: CDR1 SGHRS, CDR2 YFSETQ. J lost 0 bases, V lost 0 bases, and 6 bases had no gene match.

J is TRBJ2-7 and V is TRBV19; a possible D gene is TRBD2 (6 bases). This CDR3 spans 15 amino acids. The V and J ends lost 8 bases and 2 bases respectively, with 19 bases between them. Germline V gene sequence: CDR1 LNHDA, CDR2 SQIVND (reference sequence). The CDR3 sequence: CASSPGTYRPYEQYF. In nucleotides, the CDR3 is TGTGCCAGTTCTCCGGGGACTTACCGGCCCTACGAGCAGTACTTC.

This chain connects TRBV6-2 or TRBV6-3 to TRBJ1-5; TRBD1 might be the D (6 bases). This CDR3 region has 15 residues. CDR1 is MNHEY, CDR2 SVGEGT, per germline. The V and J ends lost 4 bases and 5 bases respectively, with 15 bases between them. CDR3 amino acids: CASSFLGGRDQPQHF. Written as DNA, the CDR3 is TGTGCCAGCAGTTTCCTGGGGGGGCGCGATCAGCCCCAGCATTTT.

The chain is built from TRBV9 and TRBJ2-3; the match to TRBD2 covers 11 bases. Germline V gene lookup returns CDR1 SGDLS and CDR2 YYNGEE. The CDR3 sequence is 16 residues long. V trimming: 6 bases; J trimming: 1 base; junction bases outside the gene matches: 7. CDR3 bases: TGTGCCAGCACCTCCGGACTAGCGGGCCGCACAGATACGCAGTATTTT. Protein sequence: CASTSGLAGRTDTQYF.

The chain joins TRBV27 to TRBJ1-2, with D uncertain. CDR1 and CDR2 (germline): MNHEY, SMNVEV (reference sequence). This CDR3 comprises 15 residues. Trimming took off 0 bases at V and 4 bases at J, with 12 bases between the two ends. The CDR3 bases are TGTGCCAGCAGTTTATCGGTCCGAGATTTCTATGGCTACACCTTC. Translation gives CASSLSVRDFYGYTF.

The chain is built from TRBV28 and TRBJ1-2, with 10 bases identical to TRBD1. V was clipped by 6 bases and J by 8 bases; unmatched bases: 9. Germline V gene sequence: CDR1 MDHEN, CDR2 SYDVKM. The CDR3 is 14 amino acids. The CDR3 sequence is CASRPGQGIRGYTF. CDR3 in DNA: TGTGCCAGCAGGCCGGGACAGGGGATACGAGGCTACACCTTC.

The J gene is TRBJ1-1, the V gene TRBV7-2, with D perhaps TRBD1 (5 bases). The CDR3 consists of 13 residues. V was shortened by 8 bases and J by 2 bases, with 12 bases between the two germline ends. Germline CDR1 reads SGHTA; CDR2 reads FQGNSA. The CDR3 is CASLREINTEAFF. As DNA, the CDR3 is TGTGCCAGCCTCAGGGAAATTAACACTGAAGCTTTCTTT.

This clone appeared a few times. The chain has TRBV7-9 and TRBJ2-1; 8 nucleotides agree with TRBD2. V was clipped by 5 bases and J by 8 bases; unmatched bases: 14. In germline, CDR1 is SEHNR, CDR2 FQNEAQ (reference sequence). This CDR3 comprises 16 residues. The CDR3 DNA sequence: TGTGCCAGCAGCGAAGGTCGGGAGGGCATTCTCGATGAGCAGTTCTTC. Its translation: CASSEGREGILDEQFF.

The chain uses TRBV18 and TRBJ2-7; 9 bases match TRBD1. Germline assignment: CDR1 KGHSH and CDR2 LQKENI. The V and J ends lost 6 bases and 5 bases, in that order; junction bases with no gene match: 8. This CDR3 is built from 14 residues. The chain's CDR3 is CASSPPGDRDEQYF. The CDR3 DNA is TGTGCCAGCTCCCCGCCCGGGGACAGGGACGAGCAGTACTTC.

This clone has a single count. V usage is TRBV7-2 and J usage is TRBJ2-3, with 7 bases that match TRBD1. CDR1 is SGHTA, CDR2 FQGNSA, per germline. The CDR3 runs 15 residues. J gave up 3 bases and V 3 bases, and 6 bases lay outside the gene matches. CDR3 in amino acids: CASSFTGVGTDTQYF. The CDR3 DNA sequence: TGTGCCAGCAGCTTTACAGGGGTGGGAACAGATACGCAGTATTTT. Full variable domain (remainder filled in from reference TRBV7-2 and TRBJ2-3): GAGVSQSPSNKVTEKGKDVELRCDPISGHTALYWYRQSLGQGLEFLIYFQGNSAPDKSGLPSDRFSAERTGGSVSTLTIQRTQQEDSAVYLCASSFTGVGTDTQYFGPGTRLTVL.

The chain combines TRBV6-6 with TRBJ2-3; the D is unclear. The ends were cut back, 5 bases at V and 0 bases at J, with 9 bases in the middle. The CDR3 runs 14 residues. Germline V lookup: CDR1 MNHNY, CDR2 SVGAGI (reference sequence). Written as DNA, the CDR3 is TGTGCCAGCAGTCGCCCGGAGAGCACAGATACGCAGTATTTT. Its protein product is CASSRPESTDTQYF.

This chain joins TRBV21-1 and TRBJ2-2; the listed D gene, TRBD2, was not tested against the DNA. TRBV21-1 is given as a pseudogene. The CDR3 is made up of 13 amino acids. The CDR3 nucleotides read TGTGCCAGCAGCCGCGGCGGAGCCGGGGAGCTGTTTTTT. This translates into CASSRGGAGELFF.

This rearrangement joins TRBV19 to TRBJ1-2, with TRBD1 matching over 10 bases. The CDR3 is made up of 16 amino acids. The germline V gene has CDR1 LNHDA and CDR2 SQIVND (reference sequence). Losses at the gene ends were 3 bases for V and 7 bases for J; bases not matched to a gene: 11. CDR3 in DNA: TGTGCCAGTAGTATCACCCGCCGGGACAGGGGAGGTGGCTACACCTTC. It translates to CASSITRRDRGGGYTF.

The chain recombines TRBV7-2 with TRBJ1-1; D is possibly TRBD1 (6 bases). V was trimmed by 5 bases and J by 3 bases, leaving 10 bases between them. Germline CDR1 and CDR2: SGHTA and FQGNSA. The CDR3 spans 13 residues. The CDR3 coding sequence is TGTGCCAGCAGCCGAGGGGGTTACACTGAAGCTTTCTTT. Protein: CASSRGGYTEAFF.

The CDR3 loop is CASSPGGAGGTYEQYF. CDR3 nucleotide sequence: TGTGCCAGCAGCCCCGGGGGGGCGGGAGGGACCTACGAGCAGTACTTC. The V and J genes are TRBV13 and TRBJ2-7; 9 bases line up with TRBD2. The CDR3 has 16 amino acids. Germline CDR1 PRHDT, CDR2 FYEKMQ (reference sequence). J was trimmed by 2 bases and V by 5 bases; bases with no gene match: 10.

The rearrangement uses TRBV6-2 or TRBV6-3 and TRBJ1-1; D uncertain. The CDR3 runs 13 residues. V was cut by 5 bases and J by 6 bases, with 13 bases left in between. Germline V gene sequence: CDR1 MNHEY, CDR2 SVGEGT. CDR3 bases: TGTGCCAGCAGTGGTCCTGGAGTCCCTGAAGCTTTCTTT. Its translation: CASSGPGVPEAFF.